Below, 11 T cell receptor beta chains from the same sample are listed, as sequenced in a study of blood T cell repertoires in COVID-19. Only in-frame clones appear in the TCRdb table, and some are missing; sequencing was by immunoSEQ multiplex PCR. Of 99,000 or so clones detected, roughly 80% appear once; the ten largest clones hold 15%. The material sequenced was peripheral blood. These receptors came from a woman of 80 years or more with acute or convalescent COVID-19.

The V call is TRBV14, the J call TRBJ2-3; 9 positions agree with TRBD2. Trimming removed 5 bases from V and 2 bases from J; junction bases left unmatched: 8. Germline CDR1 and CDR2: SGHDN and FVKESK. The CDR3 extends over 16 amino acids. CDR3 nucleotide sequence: TGTGCCAGCAGCTCCCTTCCTAGCGGGATCACAGATACGCAGTATTTT. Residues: CASSSLPSGITDTQYF. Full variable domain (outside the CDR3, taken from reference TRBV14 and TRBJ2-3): EAGVTQFPSHSVIEKGQTVTLRCDPISGHDNLYWYRRVMGKEIKFLLHFVKESKQDESGMPNNRFLAERTGGTYSTLKVQPAELEDSGVYFCASSSLPSGITDTQYFGPGTRLTVL.

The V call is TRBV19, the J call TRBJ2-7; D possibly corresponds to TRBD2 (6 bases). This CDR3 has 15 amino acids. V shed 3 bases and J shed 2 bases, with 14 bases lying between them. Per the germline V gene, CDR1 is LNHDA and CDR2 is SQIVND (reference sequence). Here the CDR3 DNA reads TGTGCCAGTAGTATCGCGGGGAGTAGCACCTACGAGCAGTACTTC. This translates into CASSIAGSSTYEQYF.

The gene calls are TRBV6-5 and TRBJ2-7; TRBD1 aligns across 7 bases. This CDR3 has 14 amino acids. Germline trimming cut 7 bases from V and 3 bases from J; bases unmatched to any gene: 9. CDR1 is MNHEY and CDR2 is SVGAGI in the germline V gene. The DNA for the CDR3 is TGTGCCAGCACCCCAAACAGGGGAAACTACGAGCAGTACTTC. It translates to CASTPNRGNYEQYF.

CDR3 region: CASSAGTSSNGELFF. CDR3 in DNA: TGTGCCAGCAGCGCCGGGACTAGTTCTAACGGGGAGCTGTTTTTT. The J gene is TRBJ2-2, the V gene TRBV9, with 8 bases aligning to TRBD2. The length of the CDR3 is 15 residues. The V gene end was trimmed by 3 bases and the J gene end by 7 bases; junction bases not matched to a gene: 8. In germline, CDR1 is SGDLS, CDR2 YYNGEE.

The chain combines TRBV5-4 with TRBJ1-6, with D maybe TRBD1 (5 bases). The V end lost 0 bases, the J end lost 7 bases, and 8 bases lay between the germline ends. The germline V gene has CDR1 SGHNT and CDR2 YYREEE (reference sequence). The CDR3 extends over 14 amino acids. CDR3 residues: CASSLDRSNSPLHF. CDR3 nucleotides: TGTGCCAGCAGCTTGGACAGGAGCAATTCACCCCTCCACTTT. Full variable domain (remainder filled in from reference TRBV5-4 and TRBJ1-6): ETGVTQSPTHLIKTRGQQVTLRCSSQSGHNTVSWYQQALGQGPQFIFQYYREEENGRGNFPPRFSGLQFPNYSSELNVNALELDDSALYLCASSLDRSNSPLHFGNGTRLTVT.

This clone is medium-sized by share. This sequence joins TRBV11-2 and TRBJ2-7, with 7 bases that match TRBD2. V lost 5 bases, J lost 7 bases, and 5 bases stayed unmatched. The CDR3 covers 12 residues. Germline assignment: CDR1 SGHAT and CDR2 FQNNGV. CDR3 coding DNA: TGTGCCAGCAGCCCCTGGGGGGGGGAGCAGTACTTC. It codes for CASSPWGGEQYF.

The CDR3 protein is CASSARQSPGELFF. The CDR3 nucleotides are TGTGCCAGCAGTGCAAGACAGTCGCCCGGGGAGCTGTTTTTT. The rearrangement links TRBV2 to TRBJ2-2; D is possibly TRBD1 (5 bases). This CDR3 region has 14 residues. V lost 4 bases, J lost 6 bases, and 12 bases lay in between. Germline loops: CDR1 SNHLY, CDR2 FYNNEI.

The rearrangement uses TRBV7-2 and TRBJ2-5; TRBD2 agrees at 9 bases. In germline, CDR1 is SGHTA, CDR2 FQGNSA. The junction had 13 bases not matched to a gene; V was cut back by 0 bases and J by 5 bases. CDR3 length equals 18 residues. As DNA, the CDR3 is TGTGCCAGCAGCTTAGCCTCGTCAGGCGGGAGGGCAGGGGAGACCCAGTACTTC. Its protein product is CASSLASSGGRAGETQYF.

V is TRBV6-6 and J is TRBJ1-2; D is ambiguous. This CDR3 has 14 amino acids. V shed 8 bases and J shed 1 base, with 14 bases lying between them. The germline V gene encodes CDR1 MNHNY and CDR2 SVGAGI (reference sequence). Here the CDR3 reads CASRFMRGNYGYTF. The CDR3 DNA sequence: TGTGCCAGCCGATTTATGCGGGGTAACTATGGCTACACCTTC.

CDR3 residues: CASSLAGGPYSYEQYF. CDR3 coding DNA: TGTGCCAGTAGTTTAGCGGGAGGGCCATACTCCTACGAGCAGTACTTC. The chain links TRBV19 to TRBJ2-7; TRBD2 matches 11 bases. Germline CDR1 reads LNHDA; CDR2 reads SQIVND (reference sequence). V was pared by 5 bases and J by 0 bases, with 6 bases of the junction left unmatched. The CDR3 consists of 16 residues.

The CDR3 nucleotides are TGTGCCGGAAAGGGACTAGCGGGTGTCGCGAACACCGGGGAGCTGTTTTTT. Residues: CAGKGLAGVANTGELFF. The chain uses TRBV2 and TRBJ2-2; 12 bases match TRBD2. The CDR3 length is 17 residues. Per the germline V gene, CDR1 is SNHLY and CDR2 is FYNNEI. V lost 11 bases to trimming and J lost 0 bases; unmatched junction nucleotides: 10. The variable domain in full, completed from reference TRBV2 and TRBJ2-2, reads EPEVTQTPSHQVTQMGQEVILRCVPISNHLYFYWYRQILGQKVEFLVSFYNNEISEKSEIFDDQFSVERPDGSNFTLKIRSTKLEDSAMYFCAGKGLAGVANTGELFFGEGSRLTVL.